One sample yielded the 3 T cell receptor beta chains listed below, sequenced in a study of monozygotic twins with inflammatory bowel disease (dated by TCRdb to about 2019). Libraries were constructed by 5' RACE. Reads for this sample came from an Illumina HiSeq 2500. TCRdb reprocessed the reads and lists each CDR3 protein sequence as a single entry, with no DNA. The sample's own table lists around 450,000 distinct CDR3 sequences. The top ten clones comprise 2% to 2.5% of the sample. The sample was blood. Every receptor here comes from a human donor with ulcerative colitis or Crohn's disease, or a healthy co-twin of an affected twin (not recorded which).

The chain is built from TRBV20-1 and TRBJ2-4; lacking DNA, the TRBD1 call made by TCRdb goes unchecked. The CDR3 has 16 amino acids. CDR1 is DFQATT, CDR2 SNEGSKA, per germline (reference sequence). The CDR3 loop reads CSAPGSEGVFKNIQYF.

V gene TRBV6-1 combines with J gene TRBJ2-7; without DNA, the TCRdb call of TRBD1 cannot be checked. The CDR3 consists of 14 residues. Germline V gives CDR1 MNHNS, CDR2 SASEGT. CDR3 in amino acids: CASSDFQGAYEQYF.

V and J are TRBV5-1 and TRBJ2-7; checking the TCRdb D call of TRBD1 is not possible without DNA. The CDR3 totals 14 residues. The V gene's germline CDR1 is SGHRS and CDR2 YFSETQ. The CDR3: CASSLAARAYEQYF.